These T cell receptor beta chains were read from a single sample in a study of identical twins. One entry per CDR3 protein, called by TCRdb with MiXCR from the 5' RACE reads. The table lists under 900,000 distinct CDR3 sequences, over 9% of them singletons. This sample was shared with a second study, whose subject was yellow fever vaccine responses in identical twins.

The sequencing sample was made of PBMCs. The receptors originated from a woman younger than 30 in good health. The CDR3 runs from the conserved cysteine through the conserved F or W.

v_call cdr3_aa
TRBV7-8 CASTAALGGAPTEAFF
TRBV24-1 CATSDHWTSPSTDTQYF
TRBV10-3 CAISYPLAGEETQYF
TRBV19 CASSRSGIGTGELFF
TRBV7-9 CASSFVSGGSSYNEQFF
TRBV10-3 CAIDSGTQYGYTF
TRBV3-1 CASSLDLEAGELFF
TRBV28 CASSYREGFIGNEQFF
TRBV5-6 CASSSRAGADTQYF
TRBV7-9 CASSGEQFF
TRBV27 CASGGTGAGTGELFF
TRBV6-5 CASSYSTGHSYEQYF
TRBV20-1 CSAPRTSGPPYEQYF
TRBV27 CASSARWGIWLGDYEQYF
TRBV5-6 CASNKRWRGTDTQYF
TRBV12-3/TRBV12-4 CASKKAARGVNEKLFF